This is a list of T cell receptor beta chains from one sample in a study of OX40 agonist ivuxolimab in advanced cancers. The protocol was immunoSEQ multiplex PCR, while the TCRdb copy is restricted to in-frame clones and leaves out a portion. The sample contains approximately 100,000 clones, 90% of which appear only once. Sequencing used CD4+ or CD8+ T cells sorted from blood, obtained in a trial of the OX40 agonist ivuxolimab. These receptors came from an adult with an advanced solid tumor such as melanoma, head and neck, liver or kidney cancer. The CDR3 runs from the conserved cysteine through the conserved F or W. Each record gives: D gene, J gene, clone size, V gene, CDR3 DNA, CDR3 protein. D genes are given only for firm matches. Clone size is given for some rows only: seen once, a few or many times, or a class if the clone is expanded.

>TRBD2|TRBJ2-1|-|TRBV28
TGTGCCAGCAGCCCCTGGGGAGGGGAGGAGCAGTTCTTC
CASSPWGGEEQFF
>-|TRBJ2-1|-|TRBV11-2
TGTGCCAGCAGCTTGTACTATCGGGAGAGCTCCTACAATGAGCAGTTCTTC
CASSLYYRESSYNEQFF
>-|TRBJ2-7|-|TRBV2
TGTGCCAGCAGTGAATGGGGGGGCTGGGACGAGCAGTACTTC
CASSEWGGWDEQYF
>-|TRBJ2-6|once|TRBV12-5
TGTGCTAGTGGTGTCTCTGGGGCCAACGTCCTGACTTTC
CASGVSGANVLTF
>-|TRBJ2-3|-|TRBV28
TGTGCCAGCAGTTTATTGGTGGGATCTGGGAGCACAGATACGCAGTATTTT
CASSLLVGSGSTDTQYF
>-|TRBJ1-3|few|TRBV7-8
TGTGCCAGCAGCTTAACGTCGGCTGGCTCTGGAAACACCATATATTTT
CASSLTSAGSGNTIYF
>TRBD2|TRBJ2-1|-|TRBV4-1
TGCGCCAGCAGCCAACAGACTAGCGGGGGTCCGGGTTACAATGAGCAGTTCTTC
CASSQQTSGGPGYNEQFF
>TRBD1|TRBJ1-1|-|TRBV28
TGTGCCAGCACCAGATCAGGGGGAAACAGGATAGGGGCTTTCTTT
CASTRSGGNRIGAFF
>-|TRBJ2-2|-|TRBV9
TGTGCCAGCAGCGTCCGAAACACCGGGGAGCTGTTTTTT
CASSVRNTGELFF
>-|TRBJ1-5|few|TRBV28
TGTGCCAGTGGGCAGCCCCAGCATTTT
CASGQPQHF
>TRBD1|TRBJ2-5|-|TRBV4-3
TGCGCCAGCAGCCAAGGGACAGGGTGGAGGGGAGAGACCCAGTACTTC
CASSQGTGWRGETQYF
>-|TRBJ1-2|-|TRBV28
TGTGCCAGCAGCCTAGGGCAGGGGAGAGGGAACTATGGCTACACCTTC
CASSLGQGRGNYGYTF
>TRBD1|TRBJ1-1|-|TRBV7-2
TGTGCCAGCAGCTTAGTGGGGACAGGGTATGGGGGCACTGAAGCTTTCTTT
CASSLVGTGYGGTEAFF
>TRBD1|TRBJ1-2|-|TRBV7-2
TGTGCCAGCGGTTTTTACAGGGGGCTTGGCTATGGCTACACCTTC
CASGFYRGLGYGYTF
>-|TRBJ2-5|-|TRBV7-2
TGTGCCAGCAGCCGGCGGGACAGCGTTAGCCAAGAGACCCAGTACTTC
CASSRRDSVSQETQYF
>-|TRBJ2-3|-|TRBV29-1
TGCAGCGTTGAGTTCCGACAGACGCAGTATTTT
CSVEFRQTQYF
>-|TRBJ2-3|-|TRBV5-4
TGTGCCAGCAGCTTGGCCGGCAGCACAGATACGCAGTATTTT
CASSLAGSTDTQYF
>TRBD2|TRBJ2-2|-|TRBV28
TGTGCCAGCATCGGCTCGGGACTATATGACACCGGGGAGCTGTTTTTT
CASIGSGLYDTGELFF